The source of this T cell receptor (beta chain) is a study of blood T cell repertoires in COVID-19 (dated by TCRdb to about 2020). Regarding the complete study: Collaborator samples came from the United States, Italy and Spain and covered acute and convalescent phases of COVID-19. The prospective study material was composed of cDNA or gDNA derived from T cells, B-cell-depleted T cells, or PBMCs. Deeply sampled blood TCRbeta repertoires from subjects exposed to, actively infected with, or recovered from COVID-19 were included in the dataset. A freely available public database, intended as a resource for researchers studying the immune response to SARS-CoV-2, is where the repertoires were released. Samples came from the ongoing ImmuneRACE study (first 160 participants) plus 1,254 subjects from 6 global collaborators. Sample metadata almost always included a de-identified subject ID, COVID-19 status, age in years and sex. Where HLA class I and class II types were available, the types were taken from metadata supplied by the sample provider, not from assay-based typing. Beyond this particular receptor, the publication reports: Clinical and demographic metadata were provided uncurated, with the amount varying by source and participant.

About this clone: No antigen is known for it. The record has no base qualities; no much larger clone is one base away.

TCRbeta CDR3 regions were amplified from genomic DNA using the immunoSEQ Assay, a bias-controlled multiplex PCR. As for the authors' bioinformatics: The number of nucleated cells in each sample was estimated by amplification of reference gene primers within the assay. Sequence reads were collapsed and filtered to measure the absolute abundance of every unique TCRbeta CDR3 rearrangement. Productive Simpson clonality was computed per sample as the square root of Simpson's diversity index over productive rearrangements. TCRdb obtained this table from immuneACCESS and retained in-frame rearrangements with V and J assigned. These tables miss some clones; where compared with another copy, unresolved V genes account for less than half of the shortfall, and the remainder is unexplained. That table gives V, J and clone size, and the DNA gave D and trimming. For this sample there are under 200,000 clones; just under 85% appear just once. The leading ten clones occupy about 2.5% of the sample.

One collaborating source in Seattle enrolled patients during active infection and followed them longitudinally through the course of disease. Collaborating institutions collected whole blood in K2EDTA tubes following their own protocols. For TCRbeta analysis, collaborators shipped samples as frozen whole blood, isolated PBMCs, or DNA extracted from either of those sample types. Ends trimmed: V by 1 base, J by 4 bases; bases unmatched to a gene: 9. Spanning cysteine to phenylalanine, the CDR3 consists of 17 amino acids. Just CDR3 DNA is preserved here, 51 bases in frame from base 1. The germline V gene specifies MGHRA as CDR1 and YSYEKL as CDR2.

The V and J segments used are TRBV4-1 and TRBJ2-1; TRBD2 matches 8 bases in the middle. The sequenced material came from peripheral blood. The receptor was isolated from a woman of 80 years or more with COVID-19, enrolled during active disease. The CDR3 reads CASSQGSGAGAYNEQFF. The nucleotide sequence reads TGCGCCAGCAGCCAAGGGAGCGGAGCGGGAGCGTACAATGAGCAGTTCTTC.